Listed below are T cell receptor beta chains from one sample, sequenced in a study of post-analysis software for immune sequencing data. TCRdb reanalysed the PCR reads using MiXCR and keeps one entry per CDR3 protein. Of over 300,000 distinct CDR3 sequences listed, approximately 38% are singletons. What was sequenced was blood. The receptor source for this set is a girl aged 10 to 17 with multiple sclerosis. The CDR3 runs from the conserved cysteine through the conserved F or W. The D gene is left open where the match is weak. A clone size is listed for some rows: how often the clone was seen (once, few, many), or a class if it is expanded.

abundance,j_gene,v_gene,d_gene,CDR3aa,CDR3nt
few,TRBJ2-3,TRBV7-2,-,CASRLLVLQLADTQYF,TGTGCCAGCAGACTACTAGTCCTTCAACTCGCAGATACGCAGTATTTT
-,TRBJ2-7,TRBV6-5,-,CASSYGDGYEQYF,TGTGCCAGCAGTTACGGGGACGGATACGAGCAGTACTTC
-,TRBJ2-4,TRBV4-3,-,CASSQDQLGPKNIQYF,TGCGCCAGCAGCCAAGATCAGCTAGGGCCCAAAAACATTCAGTACTTC
-,TRBJ2-5,TRBV14,TRBD2,CASSQREGFHQEAQYF,TGTGCCAGCAGCCAAAGGGAGGGTTTCCACCAAGAGGCCCAGTACTTC
-,TRBJ1-1,TRBV28,-,CASSSSTGFTEAFF,TGTGCCAGCAGTTCCTCAACAGGGTTCACTGAAGCTTTCTTT
-,TRBJ1-2,TRBV20-1,-,CSASGDPGGYTF,TGCAGTGCTAGTGGTGACCCGGGTGGCTACACCTTC
-,TRBJ1-5,TRBV12-3/TRBV12-4,-,CASSAGPNQPQHF,TGTGCCAGCAGCGCGGGGCCCAATCAGCCCCAGCATTTT
few,TRBJ2-5,TRBV29-1,TRBD1,CSVRQGWYQETQYF,TGCAGCGTCCGACAGGGGTGGTACCAAGAGACCCAGTACTTC
-,TRBJ2-1,TRBV7-3,TRBD2,CASSLMSGGSYEQFF,TGTGCCAGCAGCTTAATGAGCGGGGGGTCATATGAGCAGTTCTTC
-,TRBJ2-1,TRBV6-5,-,CASSSPGGPPRNEQFF,TGTGCCAGCAGTTCTCCCGGGGGCCCCCCTCGTAATGAGCAGTTCTTC
-,TRBJ2-1,TRBV7-3,-,CASSSMGKGQFF,TGTGCCAGCAGCTCCATGGGGAAAGGGCAGTTCTTC
many,TRBJ2-6,TRBV7-9,-,CASSTPAGAGSGANVLTF,TGTGCCAGCAGCACCCCCGCAGGGGCTGGGTCTGGGGCCAACGTCCTGACTTTC
-,TRBJ2-4,TRBV12-3/TRBV12-4,-,CASRAGGDIQYF,TGTGCCAGCAGGGCCGGAGGGGACATTCAGTACTTC
-,TRBJ2-1,TRBV4-2,TRBD2,CASSTQSGGSYNEQFF,TGTGCCAGCAGCACTCAGAGCGGGGGCTCCTACAATGAGCAGTTCTTC
-,TRBJ1-1,TRBV20-1,-,CSAIPGWQNTEAFF,TGCAGTGCTATCCCGGGATGGCAGAACACTGAAGCTTTCTTT
-,TRBJ1-6,TRBV11-2,-,CARSLDEQGTYSPLHF,TGTGCCCGCAGCTTAGATGAGCAGGGGACTTATTCACCCCTCCACTTT
-,TRBJ1-3,TRBV6-5,-,CASSLLPEATGNTIYF,TGTGCCAGCAGCCTACTGCCCGAGGCGACTGGAAACACCATATATTTT
-,TRBJ2-3,TRBV9,-,CASSAIPGEDTQYF,TGTGCCAGCAGCGCGATTCCGGGGGAAGATACGCAGTATTTT
-,TRBJ2-3,TRBV24-1,-,CATSDPTSSSTDTQYF,TGTGCCACCAGTGATCCCACATCGTCCTCCACAGATACGCAGTATTTT
once,TRBJ2-1,TRBV7-8,-,CASSSRGAGGSYNEQFF,TGTGCCAGCAGCTCCCGAGGGGCAGGGGGGTCCTACAATGAGCAGTTCTTC
-,TRBJ1-2,TRBV12-3/TRBV12-4,-,CAGSLLEGSYTF,TGTGCCGGCAGTTTGTTAGAGGGTAGCTACACCTTC
many,TRBJ2-7,TRBV30,-,CAWSVLGYEQYF,TGTGCCTGGAGTGTACTGGGTTACGAGCAGTACTTC
-,TRBJ1-1,TRBV27,TRBD1,CASRGQGRTEAFF,TGTGCCAGCAGGGGACAGGGGAGGACTGAAGCTTTCTTT
-,TRBJ1-2,TRBV7-8,TRBD1,CASSLRPGQGASYGYTF,TGTGCCAGCAGCCTGCGACCGGGACAGGGGGCCAGCTATGGCTACACCTTC
-,TRBJ2-7,TRBV27,TRBD1,CASKTITGASSYEQYF,TGTGCCAGCAAGACTATCACAGGGGCGAGCTCCTACGAGCAGTACTTC
-,TRBJ2-2,TRBV28,-,CASIGGTTTGELFF,TGTGCCAGCATCGGGGGAACGACCACCGGGGAGCTGTTTTTT
-,TRBJ2-3,TRBV7-9,-,CASSLAGASDTQYF,TGTGCCAGCAGCTTGGCAGGGGCATCAGATACGCAGTATTTT
few,TRBJ1-2,TRBV3-1,-,CASSQETGYGYTF,TGTGCCAGCAGCCAAGAAACGGGGTATGGCTACACCTTC
few,TRBJ2-1,TRBV3-1,-,CASSQLGSSYNEQFF,TGTGCCAGCAGCCAATTAGGGAGCTCCTACAATGAGCAGTTCTTC
-,TRBJ2-7,TRBV5-1,TRBD1,CASSLMTGGRNEQYF,TGCGCCAGCAGCTTGATGACAGGGGGGAGGAACGAGCAGTACTTC
few,TRBJ2-1,TRBV7-2,TRBD2,CASSPPGLARNNEQFF,TGTGCCAGCAGCCCCCCGGGACTAGCGAGGAACAATGAGCAGTTCTTC
few,TRBJ1-2,TRBV7-8,-,CASSLDRFNYGYTF,TGTGCCAGCAGCTTAGACAGGTTTAACTATGGCTACACCTTC
few,TRBJ2-5,TRBV18,-,CASSPLAGNQETQYF,TGTGCCAGCTCACCCCTGGCGGGGAACCAAGAGACCCAGTACTTC
few,TRBJ2-5,TRBV5-6,TRBD2,CASSLAPAGGRETQYF,TGTGCCAGCAGCTTGGCCCCAGCGGGGGGGCGGGAGACCCAGTACTTC
few,TRBJ1-5,TRBV6-5,TRBD1,CASTSGQGGNQPQHF,TGTGCCAGCACCTCCGGACAGGGAGGCAATCAGCCCCAGCATTTT
-,TRBJ2-6,TRBV28,-,CASSFSQGYSGANVLTF,TGTGCCAGCAGTTTCTCACAGGGCTACTCCGGGGCCAACGTCCTGACTTTC
-,TRBJ2-3,TRBV7-9,-,CASRSQGGGTDTQYF,TGTGCCAGCAGATCCCAGGGGGGTGGCACAGATACGCAGTATTTT
-,TRBJ2-7,TRBV5-1,-,CASSRLGRTSYEQYF,TGCGCCAGCAGCCGACTTGGAAGAACATCCTACGAGCAGTACTTC
few,TRBJ2-7,TRBV7-9,TRBD1,CASSSDRWYEQYF,TGTGCCAGCAGCTCGGACAGGTGGTACGAGCAGTACTTC
few,TRBJ1-5,TRBV7-9,TRBD1,CASSKDREGQPQHF,TGTGCCAGCAGCAAAGACAGGGAGGGGCAGCCCCAGCATTTT
few,TRBJ1-1,TRBV6-2/TRBV6-3,-,CASSYSFDRYPYNMNTEAFF,TGTGCCAGCAGTTACTCATTCGACAGATACCCTTATAATATGAACACTGAAGCTTTCTTT
few,TRBJ2-1,TRBV29-1,TRBD2,CSVGLGGGTSYNEQFF,TGCAGCGTTGGTTTGGGGGGGGGGACCTCCTACAATGAGCAGTTCTTC
-,TRBJ2-3,TRBV27,-,CASSLNRARDTQYF,TGTGCCAGCAGTTTAAACAGGGCTAGGGATACGCAGTATTTT
-,TRBJ1-2,TRBV7-9,-,CASSPPGSNGYTF,TGTGCCAGCAGCCCCCCAGGGTCTAATGGCTACACCTTC
-,TRBJ2-5,TRBV2,-,CASRPGAGWETQYF,TGTGCCAGCAGGCCCGGGGCAGGGTGGGAGACCCAGTACTTC
-,TRBJ1-2,TRBV7-9,TRBD1,CSSSFQDRGGKGYGYTF,TGTTCCAGCAGCTTCCAGGACAGGGGAGGAAAGGGCTATGGCTACACCTTC
once,TRBJ1-1,TRBV15,-,CATSRTVNTEAFF,TGTGCCACCAGCAGGACGGTGAACACTGAAGCTTTCTTT
-,TRBJ1-5,TRBV29-1,-,CSVAMDYDSNQPQHF,TGCAGCGTTGCCATGGACTACGATAGCAATCAGCCCCAGCATTTT
-,TRBJ1-6,TRBV12-3/TRBV12-4,-,CASRDWDTGRRSPLHF,TGTGCCAGCAGGGATTGGGATACAGGGAGAAGGTCACCCCTCCACTTT
-,TRBJ1-6,TRBV5-5,-,CASSLTGPGSYNSPLHF,TGTGCCAGCAGCTTAACAGGTCCCGGCTCCTATAATTCACCCCTCCACTTT
-,TRBJ2-1,TRBV10-3,TRBD2,CAISGRAGGPGEQFF,TGTGCCATCAGTGGGCGAGCGGGGGGCCCGGGTGAGCAGTTCTTC
-,TRBJ2-7,TRBV10-3,-,CAISTGPIPLEQYF,TGTGCCATCAGTACTGGGCCAATCCCCCTCGAGCAGTACTTC
-,TRBJ2-1,TRBV7-9,TRBD1,CASSLAQGATRREQFF,TGTGCCAGCAGCTTAGCTCAGGGGGCCACGAGACGTGAGCAGTTCTTC
-,TRBJ1-1,TRBV7-9,-,CASNHRVQGNTEAFF,TGTGCCAGCAACCACCGCGTCCAGGGTAACACTGAAGCTTTCTTT
few,TRBJ2-7,TRBV10-3,TRBD1,CAISDTDRVNEQYF,TGTGCCATCAGTGATACCGACAGGGTCAACGAGCAGTACTTC
few,TRBJ2-1,TRBV7-2,TRBD1,CASSFSGTAIYNEQFF,TGTGCCAGCAGCTTCTCCGGGACAGCGATTTACAATGAGCAGTTCTTC
-,TRBJ1-6,TRBV6-5,-,CASSYDGGSSYNSPLHF,TGTGCCAGCAGTTACGACGGTGGGAGTTCCTATAATTCACCCCTCCACTTT
few,TRBJ2-7,TRBV6-6,-,CASSFSPGFNEQYF,TGTGCCAGCAGTTTTTCTCCAGGGTTCAACGAGCAGTACTTC
many,TRBJ2-1,TRBV29-1,TRBD2,CSVVLADYNEQFF,TGCAGCGTTGTCCTAGCGGACTACAATGAGCAGTTCTTC